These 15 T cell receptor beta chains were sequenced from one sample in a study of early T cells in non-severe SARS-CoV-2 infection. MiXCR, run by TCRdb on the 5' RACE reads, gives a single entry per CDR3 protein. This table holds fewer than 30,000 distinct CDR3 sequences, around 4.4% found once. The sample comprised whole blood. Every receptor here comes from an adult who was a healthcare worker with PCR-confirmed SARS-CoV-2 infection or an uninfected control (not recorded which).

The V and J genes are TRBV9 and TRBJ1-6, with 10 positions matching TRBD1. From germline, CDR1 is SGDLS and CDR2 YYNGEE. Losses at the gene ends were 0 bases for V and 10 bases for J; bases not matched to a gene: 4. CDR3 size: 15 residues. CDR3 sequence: CASSVAGTGASPLHF. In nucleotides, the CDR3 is TGTGCCAGCAGCGTAGCCGGGACAGGGGCCTCACCCCTCCACTTT.

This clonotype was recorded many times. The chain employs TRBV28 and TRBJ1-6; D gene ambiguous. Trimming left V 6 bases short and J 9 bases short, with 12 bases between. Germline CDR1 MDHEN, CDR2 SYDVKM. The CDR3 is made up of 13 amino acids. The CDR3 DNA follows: TGTGCCAGCAGCCTTAACCCGGGTTCACCCCTCCACTTT. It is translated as CASSLNPGSPLHF.

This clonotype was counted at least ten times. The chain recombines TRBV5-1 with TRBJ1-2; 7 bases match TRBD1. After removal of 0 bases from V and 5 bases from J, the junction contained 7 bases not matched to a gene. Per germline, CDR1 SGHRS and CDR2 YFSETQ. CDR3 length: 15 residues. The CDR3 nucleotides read TGCGCCAGCAGCTTGGTCTCGACAGGGCGGTATGGCTACACCTTC. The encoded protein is CASSLVSTGRYGYTF.

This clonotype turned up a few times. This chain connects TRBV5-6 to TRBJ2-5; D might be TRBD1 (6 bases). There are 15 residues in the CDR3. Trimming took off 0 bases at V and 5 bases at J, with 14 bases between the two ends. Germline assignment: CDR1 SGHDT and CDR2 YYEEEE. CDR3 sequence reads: CASSLDQGRTETQYF. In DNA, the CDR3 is TGTGCCAGCAGCTTGGATCAGGGGCGCACGGAGACCCAGTACTTC. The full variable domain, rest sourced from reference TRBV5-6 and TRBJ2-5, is DAGVTQSPTHLIKTRGQQVTLRCSPKSGHDTVSWYQQALGQGPQFIFQYYEEEERQRGNFPDRFSGHQFPNYSSELNVNALLLGDSALYLCASSLDQGRTETQYFGPGTRLLVL.

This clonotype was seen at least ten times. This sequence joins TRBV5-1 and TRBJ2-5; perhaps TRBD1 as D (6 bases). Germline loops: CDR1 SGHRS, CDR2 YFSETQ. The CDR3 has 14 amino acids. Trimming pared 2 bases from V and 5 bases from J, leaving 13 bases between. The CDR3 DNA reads TGCGCCAGCAGCTTTCAGGGGACCGAGGAGACCCAGTACTTC. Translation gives CASSFQGTEETQYF. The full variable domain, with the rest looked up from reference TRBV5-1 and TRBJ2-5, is KAGVTQTPRYLIKTRGQQVTLSCSPISGHRSVSWYQQTPGQGLQFLFEYFSETQRNKGNFPGRFSGRQFSNSRSEMNVSTLELGDSALYLCASSFQGTEETQYFGPGTRLLVL.

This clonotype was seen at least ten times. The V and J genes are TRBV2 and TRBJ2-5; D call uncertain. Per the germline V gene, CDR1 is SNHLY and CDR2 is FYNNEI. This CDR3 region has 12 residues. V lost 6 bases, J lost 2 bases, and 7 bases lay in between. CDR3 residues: CASSGDQETQYF. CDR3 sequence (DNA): TGTGCCAGCAGCGGCGATCAAGAGACCCAGTACTTC.

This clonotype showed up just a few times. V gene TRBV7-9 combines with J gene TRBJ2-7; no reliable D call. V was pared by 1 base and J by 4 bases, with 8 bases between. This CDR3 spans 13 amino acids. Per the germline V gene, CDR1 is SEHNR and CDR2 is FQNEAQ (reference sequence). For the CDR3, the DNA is TGTGCCAGCAGCTTAGGCGAGGTTTACGAGCAGTACTTC. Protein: CASSLGEVYEQYF.

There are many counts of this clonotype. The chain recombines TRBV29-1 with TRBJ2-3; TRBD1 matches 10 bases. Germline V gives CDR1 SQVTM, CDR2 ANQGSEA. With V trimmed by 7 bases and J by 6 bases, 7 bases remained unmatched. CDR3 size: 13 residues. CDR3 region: CSGRQGAFDTQYF. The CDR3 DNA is TGCAGCGGCAGACAGGGGGCGTTTGATACGCAGTATTTT.

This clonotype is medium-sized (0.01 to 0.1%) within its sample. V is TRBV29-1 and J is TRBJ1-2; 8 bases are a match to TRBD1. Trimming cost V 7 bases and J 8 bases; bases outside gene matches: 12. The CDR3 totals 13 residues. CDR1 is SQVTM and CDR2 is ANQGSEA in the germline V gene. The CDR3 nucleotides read TGCAGCGCAGCCCCGATACAGGGGGGAGGCTACACCTTC. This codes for CSAAPIQGGGYTF. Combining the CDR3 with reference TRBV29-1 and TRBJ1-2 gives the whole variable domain SAVISQKPSRDICQRGTSLTIQCQVDSQVTMMFWYRQQPGQSLTLIATANQGSEATYESGFVIDKFPISRPNLTFSTLTVSNMSPEDSSIYLCSAAPIQGGGYTFGSGTRLTVV.

This chain's CDR3 is CASSSEGGPHNEQFF. The CDR3 region has the DNA TGCGCCAGCAGCTCCGAGGGAGGGCCGCACAATGAGCAGTTCTTC. The rearrangement uses TRBV5-1 and TRBJ2-1, with TRBD2 matching over 7 bases. CDR1 is SGHRS and CDR2 is YFSETQ in the germline V gene. The V segment lost 3 bases and the J segment 5 bases; nucleotides outside the gene matches: 8. This CDR3 contains 15 residues.

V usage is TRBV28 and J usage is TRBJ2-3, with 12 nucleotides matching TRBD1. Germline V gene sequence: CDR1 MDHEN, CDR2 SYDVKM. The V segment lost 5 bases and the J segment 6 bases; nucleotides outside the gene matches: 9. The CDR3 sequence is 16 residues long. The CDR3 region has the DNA TGTGCCAGCAGTGCCGGGACAGGGGGCGGTTGGGATACGCAGTATTTT. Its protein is CASSAGTGGGWDTQYF.

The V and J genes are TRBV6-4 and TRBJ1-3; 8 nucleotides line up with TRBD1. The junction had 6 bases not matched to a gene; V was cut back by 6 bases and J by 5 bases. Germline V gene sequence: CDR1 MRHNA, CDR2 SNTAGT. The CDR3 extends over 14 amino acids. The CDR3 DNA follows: TGTGCCAGCAGGGCCAGGGGGCCGAGAAACACCATATATTTT. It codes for CASRARGPRNTIYF.

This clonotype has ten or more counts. The CDR3 protein is CASSLPASETSYEQYF. The CDR3 DNA follows: TGTGCCAGCAGCTTACCAGCTAGCGAGACCTCCTACGAGCAGTACTTC. This rearrangement joins TRBV7-9 to TRBJ2-7, with D maybe TRBD2 (6 bases). CDR1 is SEHNR, CDR2 FQNEAQ, per germline (reference sequence). The CDR3 loop spans 16 amino acids. V was trimmed by 2 bases and J by 0 bases, leaving 14 bases between them.

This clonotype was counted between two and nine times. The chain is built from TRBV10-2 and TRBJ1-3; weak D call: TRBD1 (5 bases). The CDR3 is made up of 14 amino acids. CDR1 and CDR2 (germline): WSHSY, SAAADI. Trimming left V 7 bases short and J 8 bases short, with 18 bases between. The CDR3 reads CASKDMTSWDTIYF. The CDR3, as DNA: TGCGCCAGCAAGGACATGACCTCCTGGGACACCATATATTTT.

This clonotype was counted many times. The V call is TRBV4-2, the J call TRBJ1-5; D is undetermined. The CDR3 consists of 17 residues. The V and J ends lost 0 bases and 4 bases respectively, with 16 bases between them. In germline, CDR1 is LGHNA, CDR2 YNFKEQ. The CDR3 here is CASSQDPVGRRNQPQHF. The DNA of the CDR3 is TGTGCCAGCAGCCAAGATCCCGTAGGGAGGAGAAATCAGCCCCAGCATTTT.